This TCR beta chain was found in a study of blood T cell repertoires in COVID-19 (dated by TCRdb to between 2020 and 2021). For the wider study: Samples from collaborators originated in the United States, Italy and Spain and spanned both the acute and convalescent phases of COVID-19. Where available, HLA class I and class II types were taken from metadata supplied by the sample provider and were not determined by assay-based typing. The samples were drawn from two sources: the first 160 participants of the ongoing ImmuneRACE study, and 1,254 subjects contributed by 6 global collaborators. Deeply sampled blood TCRbeta repertoires from subjects exposed to, actively infected with, or recovered from COVID-19 were included in the dataset. A freely available public database, intended as a resource for researchers studying the immune response to SARS-CoV-2, is where the repertoires were released. Nearly every sample came with metadata listing a de-identified subject ID, COVID-19 status, age in years and sex. The prospective study material was composed of cDNA or gDNA derived from T cells, B-cell-depleted T cells, or PBMCs.

From the cysteine up to the phenylalanine, the CDR3 has a length of 12 residues. Of all the DNA, just the CDR3 is kept, 36 bases in frame from base 1. For CDR1 and CDR2, the germline V gene lists SGHTA and FQGNSA. V loses 3 bases, J loses 0 bases, and the germline ends lie 3 bases apart. One collaborating source in Seattle enrolled patients while the patients were actively infected and followed the patients over time throughout the course of disease. The collaborating institutions used their own protocols to collect whole blood in K2EDTA tubes. For TCRbeta analysis, collaborators shipped samples as frozen whole blood, isolated PBMCs, or DNA extracted from either of those sample types. On this clone: The target of this receptor is not known. Base qualities are not recorded, but no much larger clone differs from it by a single base.

The immunoSEQ Assay, a bias-controlled multiplex PCR, was used to amplify TCRbeta CDR3 regions from genomic DNA. Turning to the authors' computational methods: The number of nucleated cells in each sample was estimated from the amplification of reference gene primers within the assay. To quantify the absolute abundance of each unique TCRbeta CDR3 rearrangement, sequence reads were collapsed and filtered. Productive Simpson clonality was computed per sample as the square root of Simpson's diversity index over productive rearrangements. Here the immuneACCESS table is served through TCRdb, limited to in-frame sequences with V and J called. Missing clones are a known gap in these copies; in checked studies unresolved V genes cover under half, and the rest lacks a known reason. The V and J calls and clone size were taken over from that table, and D and trimming were inferred from the DNA. This sample gives about 250,000 clones in total; about 91% of them show up just once. The top ten clonotypes cover around 6.3% of the sample.

Broad study findings and their caveats: Clinical and demographic metadata were provided uncurated, with the amount varying by source and participant.

The clonotype comes from a woman younger than 45 with COVID-19, enrolled during active disease. The specimen was peripheral blood. The chain uses TRBV7-2 and TRBJ2-7; the D gene lacks a confident call. The sequenced DNA is TGTGCCAGCAGCTTTAGCTCCTACGAGCAGTACTTC. This gives the protein CASSFSSYEQYF.